Each of the 14 T cell receptor beta chains below was sequenced from the same sample in a study of read filtering for tumor transcriptome and immune sequencing. The library was built from 400 to 500 ng RNA with molecular barcoded adaptors for alpha/delta and beta/gamma chains. TCRdb processed the reads anew with MiXCR; each CDR3 protein has one entry. The sample records some 130,000 distinct CDR3 sequences, over 10% being singletons. Specimen: a population of CD138-negative cells sorted from bone marrow. Every receptor here comes from a donor aged 40 or over with multiple myeloma.

This clonotype was counted at least ten times. In nucleotides, the CDR3 is TGTGCCATCGGGGAACAGGGGGCCAACACCGGGGAGCTGTTTTTT. This gives the protein CAIGEQGANTGELFF. This chain connects TRBV28 to TRBJ2-2, with 9 bases that match TRBD1. The CDR3 totals 15 residues. Trimming removed 10 bases from V and 2 bases from J; junction bases left unmatched: 8. CDR1 and CDR2 (germline): MDHEN, SYDVKM. The variable domain in full, with the rest retrieved from reference TRBV28 and TRBJ2-2, is DVKVTQSSRYLVKRTGEKVFLECVQDMDHENMFWYRQDPGLGLRLIYFSYDVKMKEKGDIPEGYSVSREKKERFSLILESASTNQTSMYLCAIGEQGANTGELFFGEGSRLTVL.

Ten or more counts support this clonotype. The chain links TRBV12-3 or TRBV12-4 to TRBJ2-7; D unresolved. This CDR3 has 14 residues. V was cut by 2 bases and J by 5 bases, with 13 bases left in between. CDR3 amino acids: CASSLSTTVHEQYF. The CDR3 DNA reads TGTGCCAGCAGTTTATCCACTACTGTCCACGAGCAGTACTTC.

This clonotype appeared many times. The chain combines TRBV7-2 with TRBJ2-2; the match to TRBD2 covers 10 bases. Trimming removed 3 bases from V and 5 bases from J; junction bases left unmatched: 9. Germline V gene data show CDR1 as SGHTA and CDR2 as FQGNSA. The CDR3 is made up of 17 amino acids. CDR3 coding DNA: TGTGCCAGCAGCTTCGGCGAGCGGGAGGGGGGAACCGGGGAGCTGTTTTTT. It translates to CASSFGEREGGTGELFF.

This clonotype occurred a few times. This chain uses TRBV4-1 with TRBJ1-5; no definite D call. Trimming shortened V by 0 bases and J by 6 bases, and 6 bases separated the two germline ends. The germline gives CDR1 MGHRA, CDR2 YSYEKL. CDR3 size: 13 residues. For the CDR3, the DNA is TGCGCCAGCAGCCAAGAGCACATTCAGCCCCAGCATTTT. Protein sequence: CASSQEHIQPQHF.

There are many counts of this clonotype. The rearrangement uses TRBV6-5 and TRBJ1-4; D is uncertain. Germline lookup yields CDR1 MNHEY and CDR2 SVGAGI. This CDR3 has 14 amino acids. V dropped 5 bases and J dropped 10 bases, with 17 bases sitting between them. The CDR3 reads CASSPLLSGGKLFF. For the CDR3, the DNA is TGTGCCAGCAGTCCTCTTTTATCGGGCGGAAAACTGTTTTTT.

This clonotype has just a few counts. J is TRBJ1-5 and V is TRBV18; 7 nucleotides align to TRBD1. With V trimmed by 3 bases and J by 2 bases, 10 bases remained unmatched. The CDR3 has 17 residues. From germline, CDR1 is KGHSH and CDR2 LQKENI. The CDR3 spells CASSPQRQGRGNQPQHF. CDR3 coding DNA: TGTGCCAGCTCACCCCAGCGACAGGGCCGCGGCAATCAGCCCCAGCATTTT.

With regard to this clonotype: This may be a read error: a much more frequent sequence differs by one nucleotide. The rearrangement uses TRBV7-8 and TRBJ2-7; D possibly matches TRBD1 or TRBD2 (5 bases each). The CDR3 loop spans 14 amino acids. CDR1 and CDR2 from the germline V gene are SGHVS and FQNEAQ. The CDR3 nucleotides read TGTGCCAGCAGCTTGGACCCGACTACTGGGGCGCAGCACTTC. This gives the protein CASSLDPTTGAQHF. Combining the CDR3 with reference TRBV7-8 and TRBJ2-7 gives the whole variable domain GAGVSQSPRYKVAKRGQDVALRCDPISGHVSLFWYQQALGQGPEFLTYFQNEAQLDKSGLPSDRFFAERPEGSVSTLKIQRTQQEDSAVYLCASSLDPTTGAQHFGPGTRLTVT.

A note on this clonotype: It may be a read error: a sequence one base away is much more abundant. The V call is TRBV7-2, the J call TRBJ2-5; 9 nucleotides align to TRBD2. The CDR3 consists of 17 residues. Germline V gene data show CDR1 as SGHTA and CDR2 as FQGNSA. CDR3 region: CASRLNSGGGVEEAQYF. Written as DNA, the CDR3 is TGTGCCAGCAGGCTCAATTCCGGCGGGGGGGTGGAAGAGGCCCAGTACTTC.

Regarding this clonotype: A much larger clone differs by one base, so this may be a read error. The chain recombines TRBV11-2 with TRBJ1-5, with 9 bases that match TRBD1. The germline V gene encodes CDR1 SGHAT and CDR2 FQNNGV. This CDR3 is 15 amino acids long. CDR3 in amino acids: CASGLRTGGNQPQHF. DNA for the CDR3: TGTGCCAGCGGCTTACGGACAGGGGGCAATCAGCCCCAGCATTTT.

A word on this clonotype: This CDR3 fails to terminate in the conserved phenylalanine or tryptophan, so it likely reflects a read error. The chain uses TRBV25-1 and TRBJ2-7; 8 nucleotides agree with TRBD1. The germline V gene has CDR1 MGHDK and CDR2 SYGVNS. The CDR3 extends over 13 amino acids. Unmatched junction bases numbered 3, after V lost 2 bases and J lost 6 bases. The CDR3 coding sequence is TGTGCCAGCAGTGAAAAACAGGGGGGCGAGCAGTACCTC. It specifies CASSEKQGGEQYL.

This clonotype was found many times. J is TRBJ2-1 and V is TRBV7-2; tentatively, D is TRBD1 or TRBD2 (5 bases each). There are 13 residues in the CDR3. Per germline, CDR1 SGHTA and CDR2 FQGNSA. V was shortened by 11 bases and J by 4 bases, with 15 bases between the two germline ends. DNA for the CDR3: TGTGCCTCTCTCTGGGACCAGTACAATGAGCAGTTCTTC. Translating it yields CASLWDQYNEQFF.

The sample holds many counts of this clonotype. The chain is built from TRBV7-8 and TRBJ2-1, with TRBD1 identical over 8 bases. This CDR3 comprises 18 residues. Unmatched junction bases numbered 20, after V lost 5 bases and J lost 8 bases. CDR1 SGHVS and CDR2 FQNEAQ come from the germline V gene. The CDR3 spells CASSPRRRGLSVIDEQFF. Here the CDR3 DNA reads TGTGCCAGCAGCCCCCGTCGCAGGGGGCTGAGTGTGATTGATGAGCAGTTCTTC.

This clonotype has at least ten counts. V gene TRBV7-2 combines with J gene TRBJ2-3; TRBD2 might be the D (6 bases). Deletions cut 5 bases from V and 8 bases from J, with 20 bases between. CDR1 and CDR2 from the germline V gene are SGHTA and FQGNSA. The CDR3 length is 15 residues. The CDR3 protein is CASSPLPGEGGTQYF. The CDR3 DNA follows: TGTGCCAGCAGCCCCCTCCCGGGAGAAGGTGGTACGCAGTATTTT.

This chain links TRBV24-1 with TRBJ2-7; D is tentatively TRBD1 or TRBD2 (5 bases each). Germline V gives CDR1 KGHDR, CDR2 SFDVKD. The V and J ends lost 2 bases and 0 bases respectively, with 13 bases between them. This CDR3 comprises 16 residues. CDR3 region: CATSDSGTTSSYEQYF. In DNA form, the CDR3 reads TGTGCCACCAGTGATTCCGGGACCACCAGCTCCTACGAGCAGTACTTC.